This TCR beta chain came from a study of blood T cell repertoires in COVID-19. Study in general: Samples representing acute and convalescent COVID-19 were sourced from the United States, Italy and Spain.

In the original workflow: Amplification of reference gene primers was used by the study to estimate nucleated cell counts. This table comes from immunoSEQ multiplex PCR, and its TCRdb copy is limited to in-frame clones, with some not included. The V and J calls and clone size were taken over from that table, and D and trimming were inferred from the DNA. This table holds approximately 210,000 clones, roughly 90% found once. V was pared by 2 bases and J by 4 bases, with 11 bases between. This CDR3 is built from 14 residues. Germline values: CDR1 MNHEY, CDR2 SVGAGI. The chain employs TRBV6-5 and TRBJ1-1; D might be TRBD1 (6 bases). This TCR came from a woman aged 40 to 50 with acute or convalescent COVID-19. Sequences were obtained from peripheral blood. The DNA of the CDR3 is TGTGCCAGCAGTTACGGGGGCTGGGGCACTGAAGCTTTCTTT. Translated, it gives CASSYGGWGTEAFF.